This TCR beta chain was captured in a study of memory CD4+ T cells and cytomegalovirus serostatus. Libraries were prepared by immunoSEQ multiplex PCR; TCRdb keeps only in-frame clonotypes and omits some of them. This sample carries some 44,000 clones, about three quarters of them seen once, and the ten largest clones take less than 0.75%. The V gene's germline CDR1 is MGHRA and CDR2 YSYEKL. The V and J ends lost 2 bases and 4 bases, in that order; junction bases with no gene match: 7. The CDR3 runs 16 residues. The sort gate was single viable CD3+CD4+CD8-CD45RO+ cells for memory CD4+ T cells. The clonotype originates from an adult in good health and CMV-seronegative. Sequenced material: memory CD4+ T cells from blood. The V gene is TRBV4-1, the J gene TRBJ2-5; 10 bases agree with TRBD2. CDR3 nucleotide sequence: TGCGCCAGCAGCCAACCCTCTAGCGGGGGAAGAGAGACCCAGTACTTC. Its protein product is CASSQPSSGGRETQYF.